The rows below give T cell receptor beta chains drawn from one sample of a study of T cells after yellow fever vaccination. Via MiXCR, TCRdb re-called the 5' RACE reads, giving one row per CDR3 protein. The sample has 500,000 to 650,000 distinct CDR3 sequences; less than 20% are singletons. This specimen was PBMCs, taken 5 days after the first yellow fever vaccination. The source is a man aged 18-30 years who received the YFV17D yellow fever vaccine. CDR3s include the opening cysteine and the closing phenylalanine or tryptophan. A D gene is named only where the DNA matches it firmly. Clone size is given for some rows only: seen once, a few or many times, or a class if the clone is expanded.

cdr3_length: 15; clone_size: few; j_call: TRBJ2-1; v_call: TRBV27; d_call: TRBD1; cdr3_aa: CASSLSDRGLNEQFF; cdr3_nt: TGTGCCAGCAGTTTATCGGACAGGGGACTAAATGAGCAGTTCTTC
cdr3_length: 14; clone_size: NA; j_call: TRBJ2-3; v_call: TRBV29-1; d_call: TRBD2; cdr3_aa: CSVANGGLTDTQYF; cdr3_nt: TGCAGCGTCGCCAACGGGGGGTTGACAGATACGCAGTATTTT
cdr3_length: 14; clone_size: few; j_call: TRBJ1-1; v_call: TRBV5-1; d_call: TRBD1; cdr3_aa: CASSPGTGRTEAFF; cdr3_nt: TGCGCCAGCAGCCCCGGGACAGGGAGGACTGAAGCTTTCTTT
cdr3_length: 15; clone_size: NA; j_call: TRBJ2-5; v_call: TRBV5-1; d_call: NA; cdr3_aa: CASSLGLDFSETQYF; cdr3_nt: TGCGCCAGCAGCTTGGGCCTGGACTTTTCGGAGACCCAGTACTTC
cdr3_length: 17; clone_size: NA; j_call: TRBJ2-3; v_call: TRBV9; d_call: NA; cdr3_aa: CASSVAPPGLMADTQYF; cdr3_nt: TGTGCCAGCAGCGTAGCTCCTCCGGGACTCATGGCAGATACGCAGTATTTT
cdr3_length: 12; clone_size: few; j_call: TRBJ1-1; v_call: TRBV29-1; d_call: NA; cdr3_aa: CSVDNRNTEAFF; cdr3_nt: TGCAGCGTTGACAACAGGAACACTGAAGCTTTCTTT
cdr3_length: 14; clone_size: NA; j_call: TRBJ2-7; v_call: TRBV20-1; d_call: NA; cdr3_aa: CSARRGSRSYEQYF; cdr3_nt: TGCAGTGCTAGGAGGGGAAGCCGCTCCTACGAGCAGTACTTC
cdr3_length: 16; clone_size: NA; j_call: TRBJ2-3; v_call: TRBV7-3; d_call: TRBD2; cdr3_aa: CASSLDSGGATDTQYF; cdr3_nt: TGTGCCAGCAGCTTAGATAGCGGGGGGGCAACAGATACGCAGTATTTT
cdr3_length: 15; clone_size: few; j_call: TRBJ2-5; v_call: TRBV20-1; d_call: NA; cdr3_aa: CSARDPVRGGETQYF; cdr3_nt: TGCAGTGCTAGAGACCCCGTGAGGGGAGGAGAGACCCAGTACTTC
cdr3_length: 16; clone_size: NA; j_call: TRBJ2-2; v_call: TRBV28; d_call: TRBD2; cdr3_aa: CASSLGLAAYTGELFF; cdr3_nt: TGTGCCAGCAGTCTAGGACTAGCGGCTTACACCGGGGAGCTGTTTTTT